This TCR beta chain stems from a study of blood T cell repertoires in COVID-19. Background on the study: The samples span acute and convalescent COVID-19 from the United States, Italy and Spain. T cells, B-cell-depleted T cells, or PBMCs supplied cDNA or gDNA.

The participants were between about 18 and 90 years old and came from about two dozen US areas. Trimming cost V 7 bases and J 2 bases; bases outside gene matches: 6. CDR3 length equals 14 residues. Germline CDR1 is MNHEY and CDR2 is SVGAGI. The sample holds one count of this clone. Authors' methods: Nucleated cell counts were estimated from reference gene primer amplification. TCRdb keeps only in-frame clones here, not all; method: immunoSEQ multiplex PCR. The V and J calls and clone size are taken from that table; D and trimming were inferred from the DNA. This sample has 400,000 to 500,000 clones, with around 87% found just once.

This clonotype originated in a woman between 40 and 55 years old who had recovered from COVID-19. The source material was PBMCs or T cells enriched from blood (not recorded which). V gene TRBV6-5 combines with J gene TRBJ2-7, with 9 bases aligning to TRBD2. For the CDR3, the DNA is TGTGCCAGCACCCCAGCGGGAGGAACCTACGAGCAGTACTTC. It yields the protein CASTPAGGTYEQYF.